This T cell receptor (beta chain) was found in a study of T cells in Graves' hyperthyroidism and ophthalmopathy. In patients aged 18 to 65, hyperthyroidism was newly diagnosed, with duration under 2 months. RNA transcripts yielded amplified TCR beta CDR3 regions. The TCR CDR3 first-round RT-PCR relied on the HTBI primer set. TCRdb re-derived calls from the multiplex PCR reads in MiXCR, one entry per CDR3 protein. The sample comprises roughly 380,000 distinct CDR3 sequences, around 14% of which are singletons, and 8% to 13% rests with the top ten. The sample holds a few counts of this clonotype. Sequencing was performed on blood. The receptor's source is a woman aged 55-69 years with Graves' hyperthyroidism.

CDR3 coding DNA: TGTGCCAGCAGCCCAGTATGGCTAGCGGGAGTGGACGGGGAGCTGTTTTTT. Translation gives CASSPVWLAGVDGELFF. The V call is TRBV9, the J call TRBJ2-2, with 10 bases identical to TRBD2. CDR1 SGDLS and CDR2 YYNGEE come from the germline V gene. The CDR3 sequence is 17 residues long. J gave up 7 bases and V 4 bases, and 13 bases lay outside the gene matches.